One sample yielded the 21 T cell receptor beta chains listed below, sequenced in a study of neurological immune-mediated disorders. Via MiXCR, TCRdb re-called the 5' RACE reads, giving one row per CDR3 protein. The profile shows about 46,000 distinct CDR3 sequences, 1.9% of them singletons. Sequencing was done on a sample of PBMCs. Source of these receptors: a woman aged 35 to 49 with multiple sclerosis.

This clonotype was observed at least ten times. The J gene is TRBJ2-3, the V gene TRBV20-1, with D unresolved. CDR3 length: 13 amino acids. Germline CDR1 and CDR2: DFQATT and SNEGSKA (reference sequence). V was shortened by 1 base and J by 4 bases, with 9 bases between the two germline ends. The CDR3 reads CSARGHGADTQYF. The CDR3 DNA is TGCAGTGCTAGAGGCCATGGGGCAGATACGCAGTATTTT.

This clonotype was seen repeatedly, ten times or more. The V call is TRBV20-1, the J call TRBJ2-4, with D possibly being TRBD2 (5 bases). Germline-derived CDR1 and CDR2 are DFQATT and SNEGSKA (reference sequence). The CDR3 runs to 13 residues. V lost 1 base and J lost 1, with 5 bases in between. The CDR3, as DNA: TGCAGTGCTAGAGCGGGGGCCAAAAACATTCAGTACTTC. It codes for CSARAGAKNIQYF.

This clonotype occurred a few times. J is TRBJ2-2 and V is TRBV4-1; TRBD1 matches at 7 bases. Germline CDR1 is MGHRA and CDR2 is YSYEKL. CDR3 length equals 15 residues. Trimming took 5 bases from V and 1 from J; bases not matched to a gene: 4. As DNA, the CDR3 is TGCGCCAGCAGCGGGCGACAGGGGAACACCGGGGAGCTGTTTTTT. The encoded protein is CASSGRQGNTGELFF.

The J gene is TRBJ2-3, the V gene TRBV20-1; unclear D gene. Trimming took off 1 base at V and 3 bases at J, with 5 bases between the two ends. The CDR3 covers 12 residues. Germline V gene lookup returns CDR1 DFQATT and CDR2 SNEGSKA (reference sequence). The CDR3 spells CSARAHTDTQYF. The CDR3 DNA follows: TGCAGTGCTAGAGCACATACAGATACGCAGTATTTT.

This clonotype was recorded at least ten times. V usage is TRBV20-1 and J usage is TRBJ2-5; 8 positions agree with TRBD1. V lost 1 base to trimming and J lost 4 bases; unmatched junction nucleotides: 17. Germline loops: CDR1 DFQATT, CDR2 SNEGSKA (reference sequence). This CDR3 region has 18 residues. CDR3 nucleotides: TGCAGTGCTAGAGCTCTGCTTCTCCAGGGGGCGCCCCCAGAGACCCAGTACTTC. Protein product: CSARALLLQGAPPETQYF.

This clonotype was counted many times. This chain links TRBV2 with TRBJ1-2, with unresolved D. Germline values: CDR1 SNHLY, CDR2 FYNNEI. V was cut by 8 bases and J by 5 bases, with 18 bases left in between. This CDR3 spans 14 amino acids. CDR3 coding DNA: TGTGCCAGCTTCGAGATCCGCCGACGGTATGGCTACACCTTC. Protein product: CASFEIRRRYGYTF.

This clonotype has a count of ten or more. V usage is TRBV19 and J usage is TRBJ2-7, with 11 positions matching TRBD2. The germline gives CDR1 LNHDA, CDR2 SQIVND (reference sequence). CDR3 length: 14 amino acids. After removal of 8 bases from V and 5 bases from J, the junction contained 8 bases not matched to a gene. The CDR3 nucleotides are TGTGCCAGTGCCCGACTAGCGGGGAAGAACGAGCAGTACTTC. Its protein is CASARLAGKNEQYF.

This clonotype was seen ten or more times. The CDR3 is CSARDSLTNEKLFF. For the CDR3, the DNA is TGCAGTGCTAGGGACAGTTTAACTAATGAAAAACTGTTTTTT. This sequence joins TRBV20-1 and TRBJ1-4; maybe TRBD1 (6 bases). Germline V CDR1 and CDR2: DFQATT, SNEGSKA (reference sequence). This CDR3 has 14 amino acids. V shed 3 bases and J shed 1 base, with 9 bases lying between them.

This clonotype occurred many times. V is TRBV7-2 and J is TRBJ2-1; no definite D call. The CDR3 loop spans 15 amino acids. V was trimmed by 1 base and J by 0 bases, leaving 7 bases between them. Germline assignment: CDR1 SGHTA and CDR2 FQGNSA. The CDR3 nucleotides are TGTGCCAGCAGCTTAGATTTATTCTCCTACAATGAGCAGTTCTTC. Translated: CASSLDLFSYNEQFF.

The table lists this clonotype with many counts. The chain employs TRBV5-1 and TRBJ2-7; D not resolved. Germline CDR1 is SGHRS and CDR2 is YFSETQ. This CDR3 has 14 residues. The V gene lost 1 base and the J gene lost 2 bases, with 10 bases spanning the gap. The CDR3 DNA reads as TGCGCCAGCAGCTTGTTGGAAAGGGCCTACGAGCAGTACTTC. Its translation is CASSLLERAYEQYF.

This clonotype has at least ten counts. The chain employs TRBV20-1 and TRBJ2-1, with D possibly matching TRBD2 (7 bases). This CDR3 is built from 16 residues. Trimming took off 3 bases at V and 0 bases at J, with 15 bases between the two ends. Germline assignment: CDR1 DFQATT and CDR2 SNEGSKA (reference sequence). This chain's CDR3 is CSASGNGGPSYNEQFF. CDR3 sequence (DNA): TGCAGTGCTAGTGGAAACGGGGGGCCCTCCTACAATGAGCAGTTCTTC.

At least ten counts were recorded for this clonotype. In nucleotides, the CDR3 is TGCAGTGCTAGATCGGGGGCGAGGTACAATGAGCAGTTCTTC. It translates to CSARSGARYNEQFF. V and J are TRBV20-1 and TRBJ2-1; D possibly uses TRBD1 or TRBD2 (6 bases each). Trimming removed 2 bases from V and 4 bases from J, with 12 bases in between. The CDR3 length is 14 residues. Looked up from germline, CDR1 is DFQATT and CDR2 is SNEGSKA (reference sequence).

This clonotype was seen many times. The CDR3 DNA follows: TGTGCCAGCAGCCGACAGACGTTCTCTGGAAACACCATATATTTT. It yields the protein CASSRQTFSGNTIYF. V is TRBV6-5 and J is TRBJ1-3, with a weak D call TRBD1 (5 bases). Germline V CDR1 and CDR2: MNHEY, SVGAGI. The V end was cut by 6 bases, the J end by 0 bases, with 12 bases between. The CDR3 is made up of 15 amino acids.

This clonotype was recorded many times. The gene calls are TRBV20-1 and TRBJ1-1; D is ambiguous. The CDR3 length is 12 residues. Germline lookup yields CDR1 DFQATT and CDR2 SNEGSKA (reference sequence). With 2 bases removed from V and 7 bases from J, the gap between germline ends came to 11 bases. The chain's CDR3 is CSARRQASEAFF. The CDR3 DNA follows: TGCAGTGCTAGACGGCAGGCTAGTGAAGCTTTCTTT.

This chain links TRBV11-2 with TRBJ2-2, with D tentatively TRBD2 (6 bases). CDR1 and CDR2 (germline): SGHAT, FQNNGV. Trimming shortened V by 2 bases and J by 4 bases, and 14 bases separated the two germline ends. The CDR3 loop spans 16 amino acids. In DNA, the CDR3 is TGTGCCAGCAGCTTATTGTCGGGGGTGGTCACCGGGGAGCTGTTTTTT. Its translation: CASSLLSGVVTGELFF.

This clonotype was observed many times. CDR3 in DNA: TGTGCCAGCAGCTTACTCTTCACCGGGGAGCTGTTTTTT. This codes for CASSLLFTGELFF. V gene TRBV11-2 combines with J gene TRBJ2-2, with D unclear. Germline V CDR1 and CDR2: SGHAT, FQNNGV. V was pared by 2 bases and J by 4 bases, with 5 bases between. The CDR3 has 13 residues.

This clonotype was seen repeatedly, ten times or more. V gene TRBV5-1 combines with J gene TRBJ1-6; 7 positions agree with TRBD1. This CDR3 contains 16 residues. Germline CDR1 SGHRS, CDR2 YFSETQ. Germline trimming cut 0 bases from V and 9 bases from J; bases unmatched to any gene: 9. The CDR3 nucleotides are TGCGCCAGCAGCTTGGAACACCAGGGGGTCGTTTCACCCCTCCACTTT. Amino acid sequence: CASSLEHQGVVSPLHF.

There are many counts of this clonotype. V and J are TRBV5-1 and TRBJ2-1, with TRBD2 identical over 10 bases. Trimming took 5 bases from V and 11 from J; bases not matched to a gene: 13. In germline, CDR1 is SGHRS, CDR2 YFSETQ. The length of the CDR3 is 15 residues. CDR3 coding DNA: TGCGCCAGCAGTTTTAGCGGGGGGAACCCTGAAAAGCAGTTCTTC. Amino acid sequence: CASSFSGGNPEKQFF.

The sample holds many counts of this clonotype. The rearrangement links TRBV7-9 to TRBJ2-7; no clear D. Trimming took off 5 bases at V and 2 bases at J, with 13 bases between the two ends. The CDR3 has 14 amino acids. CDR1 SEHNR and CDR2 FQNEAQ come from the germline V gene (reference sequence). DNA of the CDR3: TGTGCCAGCAGCCCTTTAACAGCTACCTACGAGCAGTACTTC. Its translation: CASSPLTATYEQYF.

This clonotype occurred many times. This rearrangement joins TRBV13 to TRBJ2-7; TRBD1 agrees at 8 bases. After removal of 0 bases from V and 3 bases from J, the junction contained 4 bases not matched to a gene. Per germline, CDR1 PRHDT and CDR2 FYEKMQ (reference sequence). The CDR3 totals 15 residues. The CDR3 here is CASSLGGQGRYEQYF. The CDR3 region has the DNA TGTGCCAGCAGCTTAGGTGGACAGGGACGCTACGAGCAGTACTTC.

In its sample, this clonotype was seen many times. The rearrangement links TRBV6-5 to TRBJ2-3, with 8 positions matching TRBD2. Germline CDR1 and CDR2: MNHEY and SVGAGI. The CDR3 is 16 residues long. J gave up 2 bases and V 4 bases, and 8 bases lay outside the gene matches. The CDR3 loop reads CASSLVAGGLTDTQYF. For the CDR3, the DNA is TGTGCCAGCAGTTTGGTGGCGGGGGGACTCACAGATACGCAGTATTTT.